A selection of T cell receptor beta chains follows, all from one sample in a study of neurological immune-mediated disorders. Via MiXCR, TCRdb re-called the 5' RACE reads, giving one row per CDR3 protein. The data hold tens of thousands of distinct CDR3 sequences, with around 2.6% observed a single time. Sequencing was carried out using PBMCs. The receptors here all came from a woman younger than 45 with multiple sclerosis. Both conserved end residues are part of each CDR3. The order of the fields is J gene, D gene, V gene, clone size, CDR3 DNA, CDR3 protein. D genes are given only for firm matches. For some rows the clone size is stated as once, few or many, or as a class when expanded; others skip it.

j_gene: TRBJ1-2
d_gene: -
v_gene: TRBV12-3/TRBV12-4
abundance: many
CDR3nt: TGTGCCAGCAGTTTAAGGGCCCTTACCAACTATGGCTACACCTTC
CDR3aa: CASSLRALTNYGYTF

j_gene: TRBJ2-2
d_gene: TRBD1
v_gene: TRBV4-2
abundance: many
CDR3nt: TGTGCCAGCAGCCCCCTCAGGGGGCAGAACACCGGGGAGCTGTTTTTT
CDR3aa: CASSPLRGQNTGELFF

j_gene: TRBJ1-1
d_gene: -
v_gene: TRBV12-3/TRBV12-4
abundance: many
CDR3nt: TGTGCCAGCACTCCGGGGGCTACATTGGGGAACACTGAAGCTTTCTTT
CDR3aa: CASTPGATLGNTEAFF

j_gene: TRBJ1-6
d_gene: -
v_gene: TRBV6-1
abundance: many
CDR3nt: TGTGCCAGCAGTGACAGGGCCGATTCACCCCTCCACTTT
CDR3aa: CASSDRADSPLHF

j_gene: TRBJ2-1
d_gene: -
v_gene: TRBV7-9
abundance: many
CDR3nt: TGTGCCAGCAGCCCTGGCGCAGGGCTAGGGGTAGGTGAGCAGTTCTTC
CDR3aa: CASSPGAGLGVGEQFF

j_gene: TRBJ2-1
d_gene: -
v_gene: TRBV7-2
abundance: many
CDR3nt: TGTGCCAGCAGCTTACTCTGGGTGCGGTACAATGAGCAGTTCTTC
CDR3aa: CASSLLWVRYNEQFF

j_gene: TRBJ2-4
d_gene: -
v_gene: TRBV29-1
abundance: -
CDR3nt: TGCAGCGCTTGGGGGCAGAAAAACATTCAGTACTTC
CDR3aa: CSAWGQKNIQYF

j_gene: TRBJ2-7
d_gene: -
v_gene: TRBV6-5
abundance: many
CDR3nt: TGTGCCAGCAGTTACGCCTACGAGCAGTACTTC
CDR3aa: CASSYAYEQYF

j_gene: TRBJ2-1
d_gene: TRBD2
v_gene: TRBV7-2
abundance: many
CDR3nt: TGTGCCAGCAGCAAGAGCGGGAGGGGCCACAATGAGCAGTTCTTC
CDR3aa: CASSKSGRGHNEQFF

j_gene: TRBJ2-7
d_gene: TRBD2
v_gene: TRBV12-3/TRBV12-4
abundance: many
CDR3nt: TGTGCCAGCAGTTTGGGTCTAGCGGGAGTTGAGCAGTACTTC
CDR3aa: CASSLGLAGVEQYF

j_gene: TRBJ1-5
d_gene: -
v_gene: TRBV27
abundance: many
CDR3nt: TGTGCCAGCAGTTTGTCCGGGGTTCAGCCCCAGCATTTT
CDR3aa: CASSLSGVQPQHF

j_gene: TRBJ1-2
d_gene: -
v_gene: TRBV29-1
abundance: many
CDR3nt: TGCAGCGCCGACGACACCTATGGCTACACCTTC
CDR3aa: CSADDTYGYTF

j_gene: TRBJ2-5
d_gene: TRBD2
v_gene: TRBV7-2
abundance: many
CDR3nt: TGTGCCAGCAGCTTAGAAGGGCTAGCGGGAGTCTCGGAGACCCAGTACTTC
CDR3aa: CASSLEGLAGVSETQYF

j_gene: TRBJ2-7
d_gene: -
v_gene: TRBV5-5
abundance: many
CDR3nt: TGTGCCAGCAGCCCCGGGGCGGGGACCTACGAGCAGTACTTC
CDR3aa: CASSPGAGTYEQYF

j_gene: TRBJ2-2
d_gene: -
v_gene: TRBV12-3/TRBV12-4
abundance: many
CDR3nt: TGTGCCAGCAGTTTAGTTTCTAGTCATCCCGGGGAGCTGTTTTTT
CDR3aa: CASSLVSSHPGELFF

j_gene: TRBJ1-1
d_gene: -
v_gene: TRBV11-2
abundance: many
CDR3nt: TGTGCCAGCAGCCCGCAACAGGGAGGAACTGAAGCTTTCTTT
CDR3aa: CASSPQQGGTEAFF

j_gene: TRBJ1-1
d_gene: TRBD1
v_gene: TRBV7-9
abundance: many
CDR3nt: TGTGCCAGCAGCTCGGGGACAGGGTGGAGCTCAACCCTGTGGGGGACTGAAGCTTTCTTT
CDR3aa: CASSSGTGWSSTLWGTEAFF

j_gene: TRBJ2-7
d_gene: TRBD2
v_gene: TRBV10-2
abundance: many
CDR3nt: TGCGCCAGCAGGGAAGGGACTAGCGGGAGGGTCTACGAGCAGTACTTC
CDR3aa: CASREGTSGRVYEQYF

j_gene: TRBJ2-3
d_gene: TRBD1
v_gene: TRBV7-2
abundance: many
CDR3nt: TGTGCCAGCAGCTTAGAGTGGACAGGGGTGCTGGATACGCAGTATTTT
CDR3aa: CASSLEWTGVLDTQYF

j_gene: TRBJ2-5
d_gene: TRBD2
v_gene: TRBV7-8
abundance: many
CDR3nt: TGTGCCAGCAGCTTAACCCGCCGACTAGCGGGAGAGACCCAGTACTTC
CDR3aa: CASSLTRRLAGETQYF

j_gene: TRBJ2-5
d_gene: -
v_gene: TRBV5-1
abundance: many
CDR3nt: TGCGCCAGCAGCTTAGGGGGAGCGTACCAAGAGACCCAGTACTTC
CDR3aa: CASSLGGAYQETQYF

j_gene: TRBJ2-7
d_gene: -
v_gene: TRBV7-2
abundance: many
CDR3nt: TGTGCCAGCAGCTACGATGGAGGGAATAGCTACGAGCAGTACTTC
CDR3aa: CASSYDGGNSYEQYF

j_gene: TRBJ2-5
d_gene: -
v_gene: TRBV10-3
abundance: many
CDR3nt: TGTGCCATCAGTGAGACGGGGGGCGCGGGGGAGACCCAGTACTTC
CDR3aa: CAISETGGAGETQYF

j_gene: TRBJ2-1
d_gene: -
v_gene: TRBV20-1
abundance: many
CDR3nt: TGCAGTGCTAATCCGACGGGCGCCTACAATGAGCAGTTCTTC
CDR3aa: CSANPTGAYNEQFF